The rows below give T cell receptor beta chains drawn from one sample of a study of cytomegalovirus exposure and HLA in healthy donors. Produced via immunoSEQ multiplex PCR; TCRdb's table is partial and in-frame only. The table shows tens of thousands of clones, with more than 75% occurring only once. The sequencing sample was made of PBMCs. The receptors originated from a man in his late teens or twenties in good health and CMV-seronegative. Each CDR3 is given with its conserved first and last residue. Size is omitted from some rows. Given values are once, few, many or a class for expanded clones.

V gene: TRBV7-2; CDR3 length: 15; clone size: -; CDR3 protein: CASVLDPQGNSPLHF
V gene: TRBV30; CDR3 length: 18; clone size: -; CDR3 protein: CAWSVLLGTASGGNTIYF
V gene: TRBV6-1; CDR3 length: 16; clone size: -; CDR3 protein: CASSEPGGNSNQPQHF
V gene: TRBV28; CDR3 length: 18; clone size: -; CDR3 protein: CASSLPEDGSSNTGELFF
V gene: TRBV14; CDR3 length: 17; clone size: -; CDR3 protein: CASSPDRGPLIWDTQYF
V gene: TRBV6-6; CDR3 length: 16; clone size: -; CDR3 protein: CASSYFLAGFSYEQYF
V gene: TRBV28; CDR3 length: 14; clone size: -; CDR3 protein: CASSLLRQGRGYTF
V gene: TRBV14; CDR3 length: 17; clone size: -; CDR3 protein: CASSQDRGTSPYNEQFF
V gene: TRBV7-6; CDR3 length: 16; clone size: -; CDR3 protein: CASSVRTGQMGEKLFF
V gene: TRBV19; CDR3 length: 12; clone size: -; CDR3 protein: CASIAPAGELFF
V gene: TRBV19; CDR3 length: 18; clone size: few; CDR3 protein: CASSRPSRGTWGNQPQHF
V gene: TRBV15; CDR3 length: 16; clone size: -; CDR3 protein: CATNSPRDRDFGTQYF
V gene: TRBV14; CDR3 length: 18; clone size: -; CDR3 protein: CASSQDQQGWPSNEKLFF
V gene: TRBV7-9; CDR3 length: 13; clone size: -; CDR3 protein: CASSLGPGQPQHF
V gene: TRBV6-5; CDR3 length: 16; clone size: -; CDR3 protein: CASSYRGGMSTDTQYF
V gene: TRBV30; CDR3 length: 15; clone size: -; CDR3 protein: CAFISTSKITDTQYF
V gene: TRBV4-3; CDR3 length: 18; clone size: -; CDR3 protein: CASSQAGAGGYGQETQYF
V gene: TRBV6-5; CDR3 length: 16; clone size: -; CDR3 protein: CASSYSSMTVKNIQYF
V gene: TRBV5-4; CDR3 length: 14; clone size: -; CDR3 protein: CASSPGQVRDEAFF
V gene: TRBV28; CDR3 length: 13; clone size: once; CDR3 protein: CASGRQGVYGYTF
V gene: TRBV7-9; CDR3 length: 15; clone size: -; CDR3 protein: CASSSFGGYQETQYF
V gene: TRBV30; CDR3 length: 12; clone size: -; CDR3 protein: CAWSVHLNEQFF
V gene: TRBV9; CDR3 length: 18; clone size: -; CDR3 protein: CASSVDVLGQGRFAEAFF
V gene: TRBV5-5; CDR3 length: 11; clone size: -; CDR3 protein: CASLSGETQYF
V gene: TRBV5-1; CDR3 length: 14; clone size: once; CDR3 protein: CASSLEQGNSPLHF
V gene: TRBV5-1; CDR3 length: 17; clone size: -; CDR3 protein: CASSVPVGGPRDTEAFF
V gene: TRBV7-8; CDR3 length: 15; clone size: -; CDR3 protein: CASSGSGRGDNEQFF
V gene: TRBV6-1; CDR3 length: 15; clone size: -; CDR3 protein: CASRATWTGSTEAFF
V gene: TRBV29-1; CDR3 length: 12; clone size: -; CDR3 protein: CSGLRTGETQYF
V gene: TRBV7-9; CDR3 length: 13; clone size: -; CDR3 protein: CASSFVRGYGYTF
V gene: TRBV5-6; CDR3 length: 17; clone size: -; CDR3 protein: CASSLIQGSSYNSPLHF
V gene: TRBV28; CDR3 length: 16; clone size: once; CDR3 protein: CASSLGIAGAPYEQYF
V gene: TRBV28; CDR3 length: 12; clone size: -; CDR3 protein: CASSFPAYEQYF
V gene: TRBV19; CDR3 length: 15; clone size: -; CDR3 protein: CASKAIDSLNTEAFF
V gene: TRBV9; CDR3 length: 15; clone size: -; CDR3 protein: CASSVQGARYNEQFF
V gene: TRBV28; CDR3 length: 13; clone size: -; CDR3 protein: CASSLQGVGGYTF
V gene: TRBV5-1; CDR3 length: 18; clone size: -; CDR3 protein: CASSLPDRPRQGSKEQYF
V gene: TRBV7-3; CDR3 length: 14; clone size: -; CDR3 protein: CASSLHQTGVGYTF
V gene: TRBV30; CDR3 length: 12; clone size: -; CDR3 protein: CAWSSGDAEAFF
V gene: TRBV27; CDR3 length: 13; clone size: -; CDR3 protein: CASSLRGQDTQYF
V gene: TRBV11-3; CDR3 length: 13; clone size: -; CDR3 protein: CASSFQGSYEQYF
V gene: TRBV7-9; CDR3 length: 13; clone size: -; CDR3 protein: CASSLGTAYEQYF
V gene: TRBV7-3; CDR3 length: 14; clone size: once; CDR3 protein: CASTPGHNTGELFF
V gene: TRBV19; CDR3 length: 12; clone size: -; CDR3 protein: CASSIGAETQYF
V gene: TRBV7-6; CDR3 length: 12; clone size: -; CDR3 protein: CASSSPPGTQYF
V gene: TRBV18; CDR3 length: 12; clone size: -; CDR3 protein: CASSPPGNEQYF
V gene: TRBV9; CDR3 length: 15; clone size: -; CDR3 protein: CASSVGHLLNTEAFF
V gene: TRBV6-5; CDR3 length: 13; clone size: -; CDR3 protein: CASSPLENTEAFF
V gene: TRBV4-3; CDR3 length: 16; clone size: -; CDR3 protein: CASSQDGGTGGYEQYF
V gene: TRBV28; CDR3 length: 16; clone size: -; CDR3 protein: CASNIVRGLSYNEQFF
V gene: TRBV6-4; CDR3 length: 16; clone size: -; CDR3 protein: CASSDNVAGGGNEQFF
V gene: TRBV14; CDR3 length: 14; clone size: once; CDR3 protein: CASSRTTGLPEAFF
V gene: TRBV9; CDR3 length: 15; clone size: -; CDR3 protein: CASSPSGLAGAGQFF